These 18 T cell receptor beta chains came from one sample sequenced in a study of CD8 T cells in ankylosing spondylitis. Study-level results: Blood of patients with ankylosing spondylitis appeared to be characterized by a TCR beta motif of about 8 highly homologous variants.

TCRdb used MiXCR to reprocess the 5' RACE reads, holding one entry per CDR3 protein. The sample has 200,000 to 250,000 distinct CDR3 sequences; 5.5% to 7.5% are singletons. No antigens are known for them. Sequencing used blood, either unsorted or a sorted T cell fraction (not recorded which). Receptors were obtained from a male donor with ankylosing spondylitis.

This clonotype was recorded at least ten times. The chain links TRBV12-3 or TRBV12-4 to TRBJ2-3; 9 bases are a match to TRBD1. The CDR3 is 16 residues long. The V gene end was trimmed by 2 bases and the J gene end by 8 bases; junction bases not matched to a gene: 11. The CDR3 DNA follows: TGTGCCAGCAGTTTAAGGACAGGGGCAAATGTTGGTACGCAGTATTTT. Translating gives CASSLRTGANVGTQYF.

This clonotype was counted ten times or more. The J gene is TRBJ2-7, the V gene TRBV4-2; 9 bases agree with TRBD2. Germline loops: CDR1 LGHNA, CDR2 YNFKEQ. The trim removed 0 bases at V and 3 bases at J, leaving 0 bases unmatched. The CDR3 runs 14 residues. CDR3 protein: CASSQDSGSYEQYF. Here the CDR3 DNA reads TGTGCCAGCAGCCAAGATAGCGGGAGCTACGAGCAGTACTTC.

This clonotype was counted a few times. The J gene is TRBJ1-4, the V gene TRBV29-1; perhaps TRBD1 as D (5 bases). The V gene lost 4 bases and the J gene lost 4 bases, with 13 bases spanning the gap. This CDR3 contains 14 residues. Germline CDR1 and CDR2: SQVTM and ANQGSEA. CDR3: CSVVDGADNEKLFF. The CDR3 region has the DNA TGCAGCGTTGTAGATGGGGCCGATAATGAAAAACTGTTTTTT. The complete variable domain, with remaining parts taken from reference TRBV29-1 and TRBJ1-4, reads SAVISQKPSRDICQRGTSLTIQCQVDSQVTMMFWYRQQPGQSLTLIATANQGSEATYESGFVIDKFPISRPNLTFSTLTVSNMSPEDSSIYLCSVVDGADNEKLFFGSGTQLSVL.

This clonotype was seen many times. This chain connects TRBV6-1 to TRBJ1-5; D gene uncertain. Trimming stripped 2 bases from V and 1 base from J, with 6 bases between. There are 14 residues in the CDR3. Germline V gene lookup returns CDR1 MNHNS and CDR2 SASEGT. The DNA of the CDR3 is TGTGCCAGCAGTGAAAGATCGAGCAATCAGCCCCAGCATTTT. Residues: CASSERSSNQPQHF.

This clonotype was seen a handful of times. As DNA, the CDR3 is TGTGCCAGCAGTTTAGGTAGCGGGAGGATCAATGAGCAGTTCTTC. Protein sequence: CASSLGSGRINEQFF. The chain is built from TRBV12-3 or TRBV12-4 and TRBJ2-1, with 10 bases that match TRBD2. CDR3 length equals 15 residues. Trimming removed 1 base from V and 6 bases from J; junction bases left unmatched: 3.

The chain carries TRBV9 and TRBJ2-2; 12 positions agree with TRBD2. This CDR3 spans 18 amino acids. The germline V gene has CDR1 SGDLS and CDR2 YYNGEE. Trimming took 2 bases from V and 6 from J; bases not matched to a gene: 11. The CDR3 coding sequence is TGTGCCAGCAGCGTTGGACAACTAGCGGGGGGCAGGGCCGGGGAGCTGTTTTTT. This encodes CASSVGQLAGGRAGELFF.

This clonotype was observed at least ten times. The chain couples TRBV6-5 to TRBJ2-7, with unresolved D. The CDR3 runs to 12 residues. V lost 6 bases to trimming and J lost 1 base, with 7 bases between them. From germline, CDR1 is MNHEY and CDR2 SVGAGI. The CDR3 spells CASSLPSYEQYF. The CDR3 region has the DNA TGTGCCAGCAGCCTCCCATCCTACGAGCAGTACTTC.

This clonotype was observed many times. The chain is built from TRBV7-2 and TRBJ2-1; no reliable D call. The V end was cut by 0 bases, the J end by 5 bases, with 17 bases between. CDR3 length equals 17 residues. Looked up from germline, CDR1 is SGHTA and CDR2 is FQGNSA. CDR3 protein: CASSLAPPNHLNNEQFF. The CDR3 DNA sequence: TGTGCCAGCAGCTTAGCGCCCCCTAACCACCTTAACAATGAGCAGTTCTTC.

In its sample, this clonotype is medium-sized (0.01 to 0.1%). The rearrangement joins TRBV27 to TRBJ2-7, with D possibly being TRBD2 (5 bases). This CDR3 spans 19 amino acids. The germline gives CDR1 MNHEY, CDR2 SMNVEV (reference sequence). V was pared by 0 bases and J by 0 bases, with 21 bases between. CDR3 sequence: CASSLSRATPERSSYEQYF. Written as DNA, the CDR3 is TGTGCCAGCAGTTTATCGAGGGCGACACCCGAAAGGAGCTCCTACGAGCAGTACTTC.

J is TRBJ2-7 and V is TRBV5-1; D unclear. Looked up from germline, CDR1 is SGHRS and CDR2 is YFSETQ. The CDR3 is 14 residues long. The V gene lost 1 base and the J gene lost 3 bases, with 11 bases spanning the gap. CDR3 nucleotides: TGCGCCAGCAGCTTGTCTATCGCGGACTACGAGCAGTACTTC. It codes for CASSLSIADYEQYF.

The sample holds many counts of this clonotype. V gene TRBV5-1 combines with J gene TRBJ2-3; D is perhaps TRBD1 or TRBD2 (5 bases each). This CDR3 comprises 13 residues. V was cut by 0 bases and J by 4 bases, with 6 bases left in between. Germline-derived CDR1 and CDR2 are SGHRS and YFSETQ. CDR3 amino acids: CASSLAGPDTQYF. The CDR3 DNA sequence: TGCGCCAGCAGCTTGGCGGGGCCAGATACGCAGTATTTT.

This clonotype was picked up a small number of times. Here the CDR3 reads CASSLGRGAEAFF. The CDR3 DNA is TGTGCCAGCAGCTTGGGTAGAGGGGCTGAAGCTTTCTTT. The chain couples TRBV7-2 to TRBJ1-1; TRBD1 might be the D (5 bases). CDR1 and CDR2 (germline): SGHTA, FQGNSA. V lost 3 bases and J lost 6, with 11 bases in between. The CDR3 is made up of 13 amino acids.

This clonotype was picked up a small number of times. This chain links TRBV11-2 with TRBJ2-5; 11 bases fit TRBD2. This CDR3 has 18 residues. The trim removed 1 base at V and 5 bases at J, leaving 12 bases unmatched. Germline assignment: CDR1 SGHAT and CDR2 FQNNGV. The CDR3 nucleotides are TGTGCCAGCAGCTTAGTAATTAGCGGGAGGGCCGGGGCCGAGACCCAGTACTTC. Translated, it gives CASSLVISGRAGAETQYF.

This clonotype has at least ten counts. This chain connects TRBV27 to TRBJ2-6; D is unresolved. The CDR3 spans 15 residues. Trimming took 7 bases from V and 1 from J, leaving 11 bases between them. From germline, CDR1 is MNHEY and CDR2 SMNVEV (reference sequence). The CDR3 reads CASTLGASGANVLTF. The DNA for the CDR3 is TGTGCCAGCACCTTGGGTGCTTCTGGGGCCAACGTCCTGACTTTC.

This clonotype has at least ten counts. The chain is built from TRBV7-6 and TRBJ2-2, with D possibly being TRBD2 (6 bases). Germline CDR1 reads SGHVS; CDR2 reads FNYEAQ. The CDR3 runs 13 residues. V was pared by 2 bases and J by 13 bases, with 14 bases between. The CDR3, as DNA: TGTGCCAGCAGCTTAAGGAGGGGCCAAACGCTGTTTTTT. Translating it yields CASSLRRGQTLFF.

This clonotype came up many times. CDR3 sequence: CASRFPGLVSGELFF. CDR3 nucleotides: TGTGCCAGCAGGTTCCCGGGACTAGTCTCCGGGGAGCTGTTTTTT. The chain employs TRBV7-9 and TRBJ2-2; 8 nucleotides align to TRBD2. This CDR3 has 15 amino acids. Germline V gene sequence: CDR1 SEHNR, CDR2 FQNEAQ (reference sequence). V shed 6 bases, J shed 6 bases, and the junction held 9 bases outside the gene matches.

In this sample, this clonotype turned up many times. The junction does not match germline at one end; this may be a read error. The chain is built from TRBV7-7 and TRBJ2-3, with unresolved D. This CDR3 is built from 15 residues. Per the germline V gene, CDR1 is SSHAT and CDR2 is FNYEAQ (reference sequence). CDR3 in DNA: TGTGCTAGCAGCTTTTCGAACCGGGTCACAGATACGCAGTATTTT. Translation gives CASSFSNRVTDTQYF.

This clonotype came up a few times. This chain links TRBV6-5 with TRBJ1-1; TRBD1 matches 7 bases. Per the germline V gene, CDR1 is MNHEY and CDR2 is SVGAGI. Trimming cost V 6 bases and J 5 bases; bases outside gene matches: 15. The CDR3 has 16 residues. The CDR3 nucleotides are TGTGCCAGCAGCCCTCTCCCGACAGGGACGGGTACTGAAGCTTTCTTT. Its translation: CASSPLPTGTGTEAFF.